The 16 T cell receptor beta chains in this list originate from one sample, sequenced in a study of Graves' ophthalmopathy and Graves' hyperthyroidism. Investigators amplified TCR beta CDR3 regions from RNA transcripts. First-round RT-PCR used HTBI primers; second-round multiplex PCR followed. From the multiplex PCR reads, TCRdb called clonotypes with MiXCR, one entry per CDR3 protein. The data contain around 660,000 distinct CDR3 sequences, roughly 41% of them singletons. Sequencing used peripheral blood. The source of these receptors is an adult man with Graves' ophthalmopathy.

This clonotype was seen only a few times. The chain uses TRBV5-1 and TRBJ2-2; D gene ambiguous. Germline V gene data show CDR1 as SGHRS and CDR2 as YFSETQ. V lost 3 bases to trimming and J lost 2 bases, with 11 bases between them. The CDR3 has 15 amino acids. CDR3 coding DNA: TGCGCCAGCAGCTCCCCTCCAGGTAACACCGGGGAGCTGTTTTTT. Translating gives CASSSPPGNTGELFF.

This chain links TRBV25-1 with TRBJ2-1; 10 bases match TRBD2. CDR3 length equals 15 residues. V shed 1 base, J shed 8 bases, and the junction held 5 bases outside the gene matches. Looked up from germline, CDR1 is MGHDK and CDR2 is SYGVNS. CDR3 DNA sequence: TGTGCCAGCAGTGAATCTAGCGGGAGTTATCATGAGCAGTTCTTC. As protein: CASSESSGSYHEQFF.

This clonotype was seen many times. V and J are TRBV20-1 and TRBJ1-2; D unclear. This CDR3 comprises 13 residues. Germline V CDR1 and CDR2: DFQATT, SNEGSKA (reference sequence). V lost 6 bases and J 4 bases, leaving 15 bases between the germline ends. CDR3 coding DNA: TGCAGTGCCCAGAACGCAGGATTCTATGGCTACACCTTC. As protein: CSAQNAGFYGYTF.

V and J are TRBV29-1 and TRBJ1-2; D is unresolved. Between the trimmed V and J ends, which lost 6 bases and 4 bases, there was a span of 18 bases. The CDR3 loop spans 14 amino acids. Germline CDR1 reads SQVTM; CDR2 reads ANQGSEA. The CDR3 nucleotides are TGCAGCGTAGGGTCCGGGAGGATAGGCTATGGCTACACCTTC. Amino acids: CSVGSGRIGYGYTF.

The chain joins TRBV20-1 to TRBJ1-3, with 7 bases aligning to TRBD1. CDR3 length equals 11 residues. Per the germline V gene, CDR1 is DFQATT and CDR2 is SNEGSKA (reference sequence). With 5 bases clipped from V and 8 bases from J, the junction kept 3 bases outside the gene matches. CDR3 loop: CSARRGYTIYF. The CDR3 DNA is TGCAGTGCTCGCAGGGGGTACACCATATATTTT.

This clonotype was picked up a small number of times. The rearrangement links TRBV6-5 to TRBJ1-4; no firm D call. Trimming took 3 bases from V and 10 from J, leaving 15 bases between them. CDR1 MNHEY and CDR2 SVGAGI come from the germline V gene. The CDR3 covers 14 residues. The CDR3 spells CASSYSHPGGKLFF. CDR3 DNA sequence: TGTGCCAGCAGTTATAGCCACCCAGGAGGAAAACTGTTTTTT.

This clonotype was detected only a few times. The V and J genes are TRBV30 and TRBJ1-1; the D gene is possibly TRBD1 (6 bases). Germline values: CDR1 GTSNPN, CDR2 SVGIG (reference sequence). The CDR3 runs to 11 residues. Trimming removed 3 bases at V and 6 bases at J, with 8 bases between. The CDR3 DNA follows: TGTGCCTGGAGCCACAGGGCTGAAGCTTTCTTT. This codes for CAWSHRAEAFF.

Of note for this clonotype: A much more abundant neighbour one base away suggests this may be a read error. The chain has TRBV10-3 and TRBJ2-5; 9 bases map to TRBD1. CDR3 length: 16 amino acids. Germline V lookup: CDR1 ENHRY, CDR2 SYGVKD. The CDR3 DNA reads as TGTGCCAGCAGCCTCGGGACAGGGAGCCTACAAGAGACCCGGTACTTC. This translates into CASSLGTGSLQETRYF.

The chain joins TRBV10-3 to TRBJ2-5; 7 positions match TRBD2. The trim removed 6 bases at V and 5 bases at J, leaving 9 bases unmatched. The CDR3 contains 14 residues. Germline V CDR1 and CDR2: ENHRY, SYGVKD. CDR3 nucleotide sequence: TGTGCCATCAGCTTGGGAGGGCGAGGGGAGACCCAGTACTTC. Encoded protein: CAISLGGRGETQYF.

Only a few counts were recorded for this clonotype. This chain joins TRBV7-9 and TRBJ2-5; D may be TRBD2 (6 bases). Germline CDR1 SEHNR, CDR2 FQNEAQ (reference sequence). Trimming removed 5 bases at V and 1 base at J, with 17 bases between. There are 16 residues in the CDR3. The CDR3 spells CASSPRPGVLQETQYF. The CDR3 DNA is TGTGCCAGCAGCCCGCGACCGGGGGTCCTCCAAGAGACCCAGTACTTC.

The chain employs TRBV9 and TRBJ2-1; 11 bases agree with TRBD2. The trim removed 4 bases at V and 3 bases at J, leaving 3 bases unmatched. CDR1 is SGDLS and CDR2 is YYNGEE in the germline V gene. This CDR3 is built from 15 residues. In nucleotides, the CDR3 is TGTGCCAGCAGCATAACTAGCGGGAGCTACAATGAGCAGTTCTTC. Protein product: CASSITSGSYNEQFF.

The chain is built from TRBV29-1 and TRBJ1-2, with 8 bases that match TRBD1. J was trimmed by 13 bases and V by 5 bases; bases with no gene match: 6. Germline values: CDR1 SQVTM, CDR2 ANQGSEA. The CDR3 has 10 amino acids. The CDR3 loop is CSVLRTGSTF. The DNA of the CDR3 is TGCAGCGTTTTGAGGACAGGGTCCACCTTC.

The chain employs TRBV29-1 and TRBJ2-7; TRBD2 agrees at 7 bases. The trim removed 5 bases at V and 6 bases at J, leaving 7 bases unmatched. The germline gives CDR1 SQVTM, CDR2 ANQGSEA. The CDR3 totals 12 residues. CDR3 protein: CSVYSGITEQYF. In nucleotides, the CDR3 is TGCAGCGTTTACAGCGGGATCACCGAGCAGTACTTC.

This clonotype has just a few counts. It may be a read error: a sequence one base away is much more abundant. V is TRBV9 and J is TRBJ1-2; 9 bases align to TRBD1. Germline V gene sequence: CDR1 SGDLS, CDR2 YYNGEE. V shed 5 bases and J 2 bases; nucleotides not matched to a gene: 4. The CDR3 is 14 amino acids. The CDR3 loop reads CASRGTGTNYGYTF. Written as DNA, the CDR3 is TGTGCCAGCAGGGGGACAGGGACGAACTATGGCTACACCTTC.

This clonotype appeared many times. This chain joins TRBV7-2 and TRBJ1-3, with unresolved D. This CDR3 comprises 13 residues. Trimming stripped 5 bases from V and 2 bases from J, with 7 bases between. Germline V gene lookup returns CDR1 SGHTA and CDR2 FQGNSA. CDR3 loop: CASSQKPGNTIYF. The CDR3 DNA reads as TGTGCCAGCAGCCAAAAGCCTGGAAACACCATATATTTT.

This clonotype came up once. The chain combines TRBV13 with TRBJ2-5; 12 bases match TRBD2. CDR1 and CDR2 (germline): PRHDT, FYEKMQ (reference sequence). This CDR3 has 21 amino acids. J lost 1 base, V lost 5 bases, and 20 bases had no gene match. As DNA, the CDR3 is TGTGCCAGCAGCCTAGCGGGAGGGCCTTACGAGCAGGGCTTCGGCCAAGAGACCCAGTACTTC. It translates to CASSLAGGPYEQGFGQETQYF.